This T cell receptor (beta chain) is from a study of metastatic and nonmetastatic thyroid tumors. With MiXCR, TCRdb called clones anew from the PCR reads. The data hold around 45,000 clones, with 16% observed a single time. Patients were all untreated before their thyroid surgery. This clone came up many times. The V gene end was trimmed by 2 bases and the J gene end by 7 bases; junction bases not matched to a gene: 13. Germline CDR1 is DFQATT and CDR2 is SNEGSKA (reference sequence). This CDR3 has 17 residues. Sequenced input: blood. The TCR originated in a female donor with papillary thyroid cancer or a benign thyroid nodule (not recorded which). Some clones in this sample may be carry-over from other donors' samples. The chain uses TRBV20-1 and TRBJ2-7, with 14 bases lining up with TRBD2. The CDR3 DNA sequence: TGCAGTGCTAGACCTTCTGAGACTAGCGGGAGGGCGAATGAGCAGTACTTC. Its protein product is CSARPSETSGRANEQYF.